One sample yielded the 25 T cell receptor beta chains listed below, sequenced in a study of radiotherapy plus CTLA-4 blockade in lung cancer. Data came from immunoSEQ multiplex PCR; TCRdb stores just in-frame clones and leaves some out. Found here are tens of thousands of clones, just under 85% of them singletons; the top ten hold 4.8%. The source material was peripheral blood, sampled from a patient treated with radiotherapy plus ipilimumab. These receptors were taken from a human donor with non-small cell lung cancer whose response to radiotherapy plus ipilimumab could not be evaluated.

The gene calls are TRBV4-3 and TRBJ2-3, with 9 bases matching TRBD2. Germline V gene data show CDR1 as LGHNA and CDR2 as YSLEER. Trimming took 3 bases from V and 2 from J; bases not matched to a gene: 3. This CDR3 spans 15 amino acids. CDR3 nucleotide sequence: TGCGCCAGCAGCCATAGCGGGGGCCTCACAGATACGCAGTATTTT. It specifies CASSHSGGLTDTQYF.

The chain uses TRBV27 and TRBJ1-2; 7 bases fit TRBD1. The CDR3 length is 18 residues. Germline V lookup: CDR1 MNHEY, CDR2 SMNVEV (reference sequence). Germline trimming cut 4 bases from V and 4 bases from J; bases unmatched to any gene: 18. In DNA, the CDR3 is TGTGCCAGCAGTTCGCGTGTGAATTCGGGACAGAGCCGCTATGGCTACACCTTC. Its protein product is CASSSRVNSGQSRYGYTF.

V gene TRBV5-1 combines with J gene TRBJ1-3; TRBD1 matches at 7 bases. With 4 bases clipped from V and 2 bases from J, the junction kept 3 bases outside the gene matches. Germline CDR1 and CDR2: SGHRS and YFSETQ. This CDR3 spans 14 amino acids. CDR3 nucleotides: TGCGCCAGCAGCCCGGGACAGCCTGGAAACACCATATATTTT. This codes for CASSPGQPGNTIYF.

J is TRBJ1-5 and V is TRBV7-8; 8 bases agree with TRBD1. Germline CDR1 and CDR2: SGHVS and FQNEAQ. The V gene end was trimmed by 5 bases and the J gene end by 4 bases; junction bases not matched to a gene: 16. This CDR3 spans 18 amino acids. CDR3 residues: CASSHPSIRGPANQPQHF. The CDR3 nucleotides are TGTGCCAGCAGCCATCCCTCGATCAGGGGGCCAGCGAATCAGCCCCAGCATTTT.

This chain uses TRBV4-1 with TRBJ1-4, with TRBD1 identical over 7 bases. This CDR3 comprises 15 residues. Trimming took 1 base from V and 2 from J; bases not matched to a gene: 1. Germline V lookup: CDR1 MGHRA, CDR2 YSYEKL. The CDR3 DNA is TGCGCCAGCAGCCAAGTGGACAGGACTAATGAAAAACTGTTTTTT. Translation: CASSQVDRTNEKLFF.

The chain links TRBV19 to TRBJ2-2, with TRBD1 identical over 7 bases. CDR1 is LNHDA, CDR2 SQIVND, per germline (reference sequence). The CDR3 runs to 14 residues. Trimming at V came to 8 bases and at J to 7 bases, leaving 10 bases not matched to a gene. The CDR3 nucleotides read TGTGCCAGTTGGGCGAGACAGGGTGGCGGGGAGCTGTTTTTT. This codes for CASWARQGGGELFF.

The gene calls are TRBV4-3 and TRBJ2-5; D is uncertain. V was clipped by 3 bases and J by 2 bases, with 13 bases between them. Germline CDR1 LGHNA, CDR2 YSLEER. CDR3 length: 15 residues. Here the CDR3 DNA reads TGCGCCAGCAGCCAGGATGCTGGAGCTCAAGAGACCCAGTACTTC. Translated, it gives CASSQDAGAQETQYF.

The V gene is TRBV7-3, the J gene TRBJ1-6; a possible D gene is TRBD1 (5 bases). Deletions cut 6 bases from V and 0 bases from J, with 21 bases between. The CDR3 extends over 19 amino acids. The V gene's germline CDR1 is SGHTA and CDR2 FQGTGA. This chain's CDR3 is CASSTDSDRLSSYNSPLHF. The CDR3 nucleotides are TGTGCCAGCAGTACTGACTCAGACAGATTGAGCTCCTATAATTCACCCCTCCACTTT. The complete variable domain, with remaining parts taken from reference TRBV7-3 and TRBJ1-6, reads GAGVSQTPSNKVTEKGKYVELRCDPISGHTALYWYRQSLGQGPEFLIYFQGTGAADDSGLPNDRFFAVRPEGSVSTLKIQRTERGDSAVYLCASSTDSDRLSSYNSPLHFGNGTRLTVT.

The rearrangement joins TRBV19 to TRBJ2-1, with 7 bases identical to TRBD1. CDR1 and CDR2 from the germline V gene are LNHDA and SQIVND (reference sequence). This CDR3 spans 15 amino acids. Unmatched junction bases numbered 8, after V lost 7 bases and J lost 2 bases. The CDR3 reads CASMADRDPYNEQFF. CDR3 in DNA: TGTGCCAGTATGGCCGACAGGGACCCCTACAATGAGCAGTTCTTC.

As DNA, the CDR3 is TGTGCCAGCAGCTTGAGGGGCGCAGGTGAAAAACTGTTTTTT. It codes for CASSLRGAGEKLFF. This chain connects TRBV5-4 to TRBJ1-4; a weak D match, TRBD1 (5 bases). The CDR3 extends over 14 amino acids. Per germline, CDR1 SGHNT and CDR2 YYREEE (reference sequence). The ends were cut back, 1 base at V and 7 bases at J, with 11 bases in the middle.

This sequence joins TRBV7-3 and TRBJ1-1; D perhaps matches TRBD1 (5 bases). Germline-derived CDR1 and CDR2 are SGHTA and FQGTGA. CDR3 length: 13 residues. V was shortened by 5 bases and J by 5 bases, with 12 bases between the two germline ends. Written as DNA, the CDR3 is TGTGCCAGCAGCGAGGGAGGGGAAACTGAAGCTTTCTTT. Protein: CASSEGGETEAFF.

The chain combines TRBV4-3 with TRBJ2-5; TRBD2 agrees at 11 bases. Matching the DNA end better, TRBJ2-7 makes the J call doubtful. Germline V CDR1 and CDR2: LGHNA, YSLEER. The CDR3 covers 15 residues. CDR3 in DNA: TGCGCCAGCAGCCAAGATCGGACTAGCGGGTCCGAGCAGTACTTC. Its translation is CASSQDRTSGSEQYF.

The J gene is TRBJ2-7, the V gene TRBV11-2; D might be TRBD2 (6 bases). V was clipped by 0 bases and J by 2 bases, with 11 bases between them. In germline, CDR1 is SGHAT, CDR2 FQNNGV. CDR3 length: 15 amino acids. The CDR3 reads CASSLEASVAYEQYF. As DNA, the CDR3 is TGTGCCAGCAGCTTAGAGGCTAGCGTAGCCTACGAGCAGTACTTC.

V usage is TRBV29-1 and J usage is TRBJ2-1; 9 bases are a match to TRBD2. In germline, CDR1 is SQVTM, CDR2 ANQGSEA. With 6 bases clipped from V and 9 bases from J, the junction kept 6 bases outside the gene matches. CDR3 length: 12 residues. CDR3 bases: TGCAGCGTCGGGACTAGCTATGGTGAGCAGTTCTTC. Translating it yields CSVGTSYGEQFF.

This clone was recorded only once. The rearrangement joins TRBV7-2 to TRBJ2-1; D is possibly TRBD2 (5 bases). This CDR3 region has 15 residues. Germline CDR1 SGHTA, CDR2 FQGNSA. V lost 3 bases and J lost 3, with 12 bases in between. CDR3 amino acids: CASSLDFSHYNEQFF. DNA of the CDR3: TGTGCCAGCAGCTTGGACTTCAGTCACTACAATGAGCAGTTCTTC. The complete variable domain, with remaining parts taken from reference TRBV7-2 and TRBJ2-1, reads GAGVSQSPSNKVTEKGKDVELRCDPISGHTALYWYRQSLGQGLEFLIYFQGNSAPDKSGLPSDRFSAERTGGSVSTLTIQRTQQEDSAVYLCASSLDFSHYNEQFFGPGTRLTVL.

CDR3 sequence (DNA): TGCGCCAGCAGCCAATACAGGGGATTGGGTGGCTACACCTTC. This gives the protein CASSQYRGLGGYTF. The chain links TRBV4-3 to TRBJ1-2, with 7 bases fitting TRBD1. Trimming at V came to 2 bases and at J to 7 bases, leaving 7 bases not matched to a gene. Per the germline V gene, CDR1 is LGHNA and CDR2 is YSLEER. This CDR3 is built from 14 residues.

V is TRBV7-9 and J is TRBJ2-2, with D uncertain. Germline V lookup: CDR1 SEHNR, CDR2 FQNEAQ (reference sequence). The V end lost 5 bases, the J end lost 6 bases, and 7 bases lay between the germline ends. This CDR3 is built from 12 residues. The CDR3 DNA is TGTGCCAGCAGCCCTATCGCCGGGGAGCTGTTTTTT. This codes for CASSPIAGELFF.

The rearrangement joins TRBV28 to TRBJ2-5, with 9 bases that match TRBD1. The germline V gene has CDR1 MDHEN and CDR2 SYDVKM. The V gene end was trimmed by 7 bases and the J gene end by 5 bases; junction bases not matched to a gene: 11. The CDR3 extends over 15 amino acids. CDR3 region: CASTRGGQGRETQYF. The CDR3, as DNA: TGTGCCAGCACCCGCGGGGGACAGGGTAGGGAGACCCAGTACTTC.

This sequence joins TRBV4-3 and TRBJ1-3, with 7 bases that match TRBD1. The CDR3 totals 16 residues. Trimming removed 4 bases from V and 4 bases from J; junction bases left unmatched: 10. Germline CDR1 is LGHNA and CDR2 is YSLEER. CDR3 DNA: TGCGCCAGCAGCCCAGGGGGTACCGTTTCGGGAAACACCATATATTTT. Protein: CASSPGGTVSGNTIYF.

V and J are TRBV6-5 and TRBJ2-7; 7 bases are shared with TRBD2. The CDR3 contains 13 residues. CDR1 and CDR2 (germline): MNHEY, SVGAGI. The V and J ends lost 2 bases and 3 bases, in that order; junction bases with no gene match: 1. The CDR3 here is CASSYAGVYEQYF. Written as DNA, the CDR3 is TGTGCCAGCAGTTACGCGGGGGTCTACGAGCAGTACTTC.

This chain's CDR3 is CSVVGSGASTDTQYF. Here the CDR3 DNA reads TGCAGCGTTGTTGGTAGCGGTGCTAGCACAGATACGCAGTATTTT. This rearrangement joins TRBV29-1 to TRBJ2-3, with D possibly being TRBD2 (6 bases). Germline V CDR1 and CDR2: SQVTM, ANQGSEA. There are 15 residues in the CDR3. V was clipped by 4 bases and J by 0 bases, with 14 bases between them.

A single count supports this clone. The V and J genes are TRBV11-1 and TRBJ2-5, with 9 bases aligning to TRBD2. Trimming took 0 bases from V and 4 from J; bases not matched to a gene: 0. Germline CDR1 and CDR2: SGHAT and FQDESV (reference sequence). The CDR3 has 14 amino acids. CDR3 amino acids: CASSLARGGETQYF. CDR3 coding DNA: TGTGCCAGCAGCTTAGCGCGGGGGGGAGAGACCCAGTACTTC.

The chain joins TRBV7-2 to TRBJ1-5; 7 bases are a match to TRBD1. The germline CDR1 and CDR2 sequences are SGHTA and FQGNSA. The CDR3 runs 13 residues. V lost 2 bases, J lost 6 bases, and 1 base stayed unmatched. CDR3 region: CASSLNRGQPQHF. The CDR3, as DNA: TGTGCCAGCAGCTTAAACAGGGGTCAGCCCCAGCATTTT.

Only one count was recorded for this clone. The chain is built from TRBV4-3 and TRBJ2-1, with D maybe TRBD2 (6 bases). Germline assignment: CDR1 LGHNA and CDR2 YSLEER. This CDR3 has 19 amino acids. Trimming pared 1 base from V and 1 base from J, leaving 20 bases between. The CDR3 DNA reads TGCGCCAGCAGCCAAGCCCTCCTAGTGCCTGGGGGGTCCTACAATGAGCAGTTCTTC. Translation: CASSQALLVPGGSYNEQFF.

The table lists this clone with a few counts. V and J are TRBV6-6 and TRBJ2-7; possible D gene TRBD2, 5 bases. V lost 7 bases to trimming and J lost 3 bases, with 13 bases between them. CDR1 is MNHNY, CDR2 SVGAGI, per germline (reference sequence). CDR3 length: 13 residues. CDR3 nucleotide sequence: TGTGCCAGCACTTTGCTAGCAGGCTACGAGCAGTACTTC. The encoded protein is CASTLLAGYEQYF.